A single sample gave rise to the 18 T cell receptor beta chains below, sequenced in a study of cytomegalovirus exposure and HLA in healthy donors. 60 Vbeta and 13 Jbeta primers were used in PCR. The table came from immunoSEQ multiplex PCR; TCRdb's copy has only in-frame clones and leaves some out. The table records about 160,000 clones, about 75% of them present only once. Sequencing input: PBMCs. The receptors were sampled from a man aged 18 to 30 in good health and CMV-seronegative.

The V gene is TRBV27, the J gene TRBJ1-1, with D hard to call. This CDR3 comprises 14 residues. The germline CDR1 and CDR2 sequences are MNHEY and SMNVEV (reference sequence). The germline V and J ends were trimmed by 4 bases and 0 bases, with 9 bases remaining between them. CDR3 in DNA: TGTGCCAGCAGTTCTAGGATGATGAACACTGAAGCTTTCTTT. It specifies CASSSRMMNTEAFF.

V is TRBV7-9 and J is TRBJ2-1; D is undetermined. V was cut by 5 bases and J by 9 bases, with 8 bases left in between. The germline gives CDR1 SEHNR, CDR2 FQNEAQ (reference sequence). There are 11 residues in the CDR3. CDR3 amino acids: CASSQAGEQFF. CDR3 nucleotides: TGTGCCAGCAGCCAGGCCGGTGAGCAGTTCTTC.

The chain is built from TRBV10-1 and TRBJ2-1; 7 bases align to TRBD2. Germline V CDR1 and CDR2: WNHNN, SYGVQD (reference sequence). V shed 0 bases, J shed 15 bases, and the junction held 5 bases outside the gene matches. The CDR3 spans 12 residues. For the CDR3, the DNA is TGCGCCAGCAGTGAGTCGACCAGCGGGATGTTCTTC. It encodes CASSESTSGMFF.

In its sample, this clone was seen once. The V gene is TRBV27, the J gene TRBJ2-3; 10 bases align to TRBD1. CDR1 and CDR2 (germline): MNHEY, SMNVEV (reference sequence). Germline trimming cut 4 bases from V and 3 bases from J; bases unmatched to any gene: 1. The CDR3 contains 14 residues. The CDR3 spells CASSWTGGTDTQYF. CDR3 DNA sequence: TGTGCCAGCAGTTGGACAGGGGGAACAGATACGCAGTATTTT.

The chain recombines TRBV12-2 with TRBJ1-5; the D call TRBD1 from the table was never checked on the DNA. TRBV12-2 has pseudogene status. This CDR3 contains 15 residues. The CDR3 region has the DNA TGTGCAAGTCTGAGGGGGAGCGCCGACCATCAGCCCCAGCATTTT. It translates to CASLRGSADHQPQHF.

On this clone itself: At one end the junction does not follow the germline gene, possibly because of a read error. The same CDR3 also results from other DNA sequences found in this sample. The chain couples TRBV7-9 to TRBJ2-1, with 13 bases that match TRBD2. The length of the CDR3 is 16 residues. Germline CDR1 is SEHNR and CDR2 is FQNEAQ (reference sequence). The CDR3 DNA follows: TGTTCCAGCAGCTCCTCTGGACTAGCGGGAGTCAATGAGCAGTTCTTC. This encodes CSSSSSGLAGVNEQFF.

The chain couples TRBV7-9 to TRBJ2-1; D call uncertain. CDR1 and CDR2 from the germline V gene are SEHNR and FQNEAQ (reference sequence). V was cut by 1 base and J by 12 bases, with 16 bases left in between. This CDR3 comprises 14 residues. CDR3 nucleotide sequence: TGTGCCAGCAGCTTAGTGCGCGTTAAAGTCGGGCAGTTCTTC. It encodes CASSLVRVKVGQFF.

The chain joins TRBV5-6 to TRBJ2-3; 8 bases are a match to TRBD1. This CDR3 is 11 amino acids long. Germline V lookup: CDR1 SGHDT, CDR2 YYEEEE. The trim removed 1 base at V and 14 bases at J, leaving 3 bases unmatched. CDR3 protein: CASSLSGGTYF. For the CDR3, the DNA is TGTGCCAGCAGCTTGTCAGGGGGCACGTATTTT.

V is TRBV4-3 and J is TRBJ2-4; 8 bases are a match to TRBD2. CDR3 length equals 15 residues. From germline, CDR1 is LGHNA and CDR2 YSLEER. The V and J ends lost 3 bases and 3 bases, in that order; junction bases with no gene match: 4. CDR3 DNA sequence: TGCGCCAGCAGCCATGTGGCGGGGGGCAAAAACATTCAGTACTTC. This codes for CASSHVAGGKNIQYF.

This clone has just a few counts. The V and J genes are TRBV9 and TRBJ1-2; D is ambiguous. CDR3 length: 14 residues. Germline CDR1 is SGDLS and CDR2 is YYNGEE. With 0 bases removed from V and 4 bases from J, the gap between germline ends came to 10 bases. The CDR3 reads CASSVGGGGYGYTF. CDR3 sequence (DNA): TGTGCCAGCAGCGTAGGGGGAGGTGGCTATGGCTACACCTTC.

The chain links TRBV7-8 to TRBJ2-1, with 8 bases that match TRBD2. The V gene's germline CDR1 is SGHVS and CDR2 FQNEAQ. CDR3 length: 14 amino acids. V gave up 7 bases and J gave up 6 bases; unmatched junction bases: 8. CDR3 sequence reads: CASNPGTRSNEQFF. The DNA of the CDR3 is TGTGCCAGCAACCCCGGGACTAGGAGCAATGAGCAGTTCTTC. The entire variable domain, with the rest obtained from reference TRBV7-8 and TRBJ2-1, is as follows: GAGVSQSPRYKVAKRGQDVALRCDPISGHVSLFWYQQALGQGPEFLTYFQNEAQLDKSGLPSDRFFAERPEGSVSTLKIQRTQQEDSAVYLCASNPGTRSNEQFFGPGTRLTVL.

The chain is built from TRBV9 and TRBJ2-2; 11 positions match TRBD2. The germline CDR1 and CDR2 sequences are SGDLS and YYNGEE. J lost 5 bases, V lost 3 bases, and 9 bases had no gene match. The CDR3 length is 17 residues. This CDR3 reads CASSAPLAGEETGELFF. Written as DNA, the CDR3 is TGTGCCAGCAGCGCCCCACTAGCGGGAGAGGAAACCGGGGAGCTGTTTTTT.

The genes are TRBV5-1 and TRBJ2-5; 14 bases line up with TRBD2. V lost 4 bases and J lost 5; bases outside the gene matches: 4. The germline V gene encodes CDR1 SGHRS and CDR2 YFSETQ. The CDR3 runs to 15 residues. CDR3 region: CASSPGTSGSETQYF. CDR3 DNA: TGCGCCAGCAGCCCCGGGACTAGCGGGAGTGAGACCCAGTACTTC.

The CDR3 DNA sequence: TGTGCCAGCAGCAGCGGGGTCCCCTACGAGCAGTACTTC. It translates to CASSSGVPYEQYF. The chain recombines TRBV5-8 with TRBJ2-5; 7 bases match TRBD2. The end of the DNA aligns better with TRBJ2-7, so the J call may be wrong. Germline V gives CDR1 SGHTS, CDR2 YDEGEE. This CDR3 has 13 residues.

The chain couples TRBV6-4 to TRBJ1-1; 7 positions match TRBD1. Germline CDR1 is MRHNA and CDR2 is SNTAGT. CDR3 length equals 14 residues. Unmatched junction bases numbered 4, after V lost 5 bases and J lost 1 base. The CDR3 DNA reads as TGTGCCAGCAGTACTGGGACAGAGAACACTGAAGCTTTCTTT. Encoded protein: CASSTGTENTEAFF.

The gene calls are TRBV27 and TRBJ2-1; 11 positions match TRBD2. Germline V gives CDR1 MNHEY, CDR2 SMNVEV (reference sequence). This CDR3 has 15 amino acids. V lost 3 bases, J lost 10 bases, and 8 bases stayed unmatched. The CDR3 spells CASSFLLAGVLEQFF. For the CDR3, the DNA is TGTGCCAGCAGTTTTCTACTAGCGGGAGTCCTGGAGCAGTTCTTC.

V is TRBV28 and J is TRBJ2-5, with D possibly being TRBD1 (6 bases). The end of the DNA aligns better with TRBJ2-7, so the J call may be wrong. Per the germline V gene, CDR1 is MDHEN and CDR2 is SYDVKM. This CDR3 comprises 15 residues. CDR3 sequence reads: CASSFLAGVTYEQYF. CDR3 coding DNA: TGTGCCAGCAGTTTTCTGGCAGGGGTGACCTACGAGCAGTACTTC.

The CDR3 sequence: CASSTQGAGSEQYF. The CDR3 nucleotides read TGTGCCAGCAGCACACAGGGGGCTGGGAGCGAGCAGTACTTC. The chain is built from TRBV16 and TRBJ2-7; 9 bases map to TRBD1. Germline V lookup: CDR1 KGHSY, CDR2 FQNENV. This CDR3 comprises 14 residues. V was pared by 5 bases and J by 6 bases, with 8 bases of the junction left unmatched.